Listed here are 28 T cell receptor beta chains from one sample, sequenced in a study of CD8+ T cells in alopecia areata. Extracted RNA was reverse transcribed, and the resulting cDNA served as sequencing template. Profiled with immunoSEQ multiplex PCR; TCRdb holds only in-frame clones, not every one. Of some 240,000 clones listed, about 60% are singletons. Sequencing used CD4+ T cells sorted from blood, obtained at week 0. These TCRs come from a human donor with alopecia areata.

The V gene is TRBV30, the J gene TRBJ1-2, with a weak D call TRBD1 (6 bases). Between the trimmed V and J ends, which lost 3 bases and 4 bases, there was a span of 12 bases. The germline gives CDR1 GTSNPN, CDR2 SVGIG (reference sequence). The CDR3 is 13 residues long. CDR3 residues: CAWREQGSYGYTF. DNA for the CDR3: TGTGCCTGGAGGGAACAGGGTAGCTATGGCTACACCTTC.

The sample holds a few counts of this clone. The V gene is TRBV5-4, the J gene TRBJ1-1; D unclear. CDR1 is SGHNT and CDR2 is YYREEE in the germline V gene (reference sequence). The CDR3 is 11 residues long. Trimming took 2 bases from V and 8 from J, leaving 7 bases between them. The CDR3 is CASSFDQEAFF. Written as DNA, the CDR3 is TGTGCCAGCAGCTTCGACCAGGAAGCTTTCTTT.

The chain joins TRBV29-1 to TRBJ1-5; 9 bases map to TRBD1. Germline CDR1 SQVTM, CDR2 ANQGSEA. After removal of 4 bases from V and 6 bases from J, the junction contained 7 bases not matched to a gene. The CDR3 totals 14 residues. The CDR3 region is CSVVDRGSTQPQHF. The CDR3 bases are TGCAGCGTTGTGGACAGGGGTTCTACTCAGCCCCAGCATTTT. The whole variable domain, filled in from reference TRBV29-1 and TRBJ1-5, reads SAVISQKPSRDICQRGTSLTIQCQVDSQVTMMFWYRQQPGQSLTLIATANQGSEATYESGFVIDKFPISRPNLTFSTLTVSNMSPEDSSIYLCSVVDRGSTQPQHFGDGTRLSIL.

The chain uses TRBV5-1 and TRBJ2-3; tentatively, D is TRBD1 or TRBD2 (5 bases each). Germline V gene lookup returns CDR1 SGHRS and CDR2 YFSETQ. The CDR3 spans 16 residues. Between the trimmed V and J ends, which lost 0 bases and 2 bases, there was a span of 13 bases. CDR3 loop: CASSLADQGDTDTQYF. The CDR3, as DNA: TGCGCCAGCAGCTTGGCCGACCAGGGAGACACAGATACGCAGTATTTT.

This chain links TRBV7-9 with TRBJ1-1, with 8 bases matching TRBD1. Germline CDR1 and CDR2: SEHNR and FQNEAQ (reference sequence). This CDR3 is built from 14 residues. The ends lost 4 bases at V and 4 bases at J; junction bases unmatched: 5. The CDR3 protein is CASSSSTGVTEAFF. The CDR3 DNA reads as TGTGCCAGCAGCTCTTCGACAGGGGTCACTGAAGCTTTCTTT. Full variable domain (outside the CDR3, taken from reference TRBV7-9 and TRBJ1-1): DTGVSQNPRHKITKRGQNVTFRCDPISEHNRLYWYRQTLGQGPEFLTYFQNEAQLEKSRLLSDRFSAERPKGSFSTLEIQRTEQGDSAMYLCASSSSTGVTEAFFGQGTRLTVV.

This clone showed up just a few times. The CDR3: CAIGTDSNQPQHF. In DNA, the CDR3 is TGTGCCATCGGGACAGATAGCAATCAGCCCCAGCATTTT. The genes are TRBV10-3 and TRBJ1-5; 7 bases line up with TRBD1. Germline loops: CDR1 ENHRY, CDR2 SYGVKD. The CDR3 runs 13 residues. V trimming: 8 bases; J trimming: 0 bases; junction bases outside the gene matches: 1.

This clone has a handful of counts. J is TRBJ2-6 and V is TRBV7-3, with 8 bases that match TRBD1. Germline CDR1 and CDR2: SGHTA and FQGTGA. This CDR3 spans 19 amino acids. The junction had 12 bases not matched to a gene; V was cut back by 5 bases and J by 0 bases. The CDR3 reads CASSPRWTGFGSGANVLTF. The CDR3 DNA follows: TGTGCCAGCAGCCCAAGATGGACAGGGTTCGGCTCTGGGGCCAACGTCCTGACTTTC.

This clone was seen more than once but under ten times. V usage is TRBV5-1 and J usage is TRBJ2-1; D is possibly TRBD1 (5 bases). The V end was cut by 3 bases, the J end by 6 bases, with 10 bases between. Germline values: CDR1 SGHRS, CDR2 YFSETQ. CDR3 length: 13 amino acids. CDR3 loop: CASSSGYGNEQFF. In DNA form, the CDR3 reads TGCGCCAGCAGCTCAGGGTACGGCAATGAGCAGTTCTTC.

The chain couples TRBV11-2 to TRBJ2-1, with TRBD2 identical over 12 bases. Trimming at V came to 5 bases and at J to 10 bases, leaving 9 bases not matched to a gene. This CDR3 is built from 15 residues. Germline V gene data show CDR1 as SGHAT and CDR2 as FQNNGV. As DNA, the CDR3 is TGTGCCAGCAGCCCAATGACTAGCGGGAGTGGGGAGCAGTTCTTC. This codes for CASSPMTSGSGEQFF.

This chain links TRBV5-1 with TRBJ2-7, with 8 positions matching TRBD2. CDR3 length: 14 amino acids. Trimming at V came to 4 bases and at J to 5 bases, leaving 8 bases not matched to a gene. Germline CDR1 reads SGHRS; CDR2 reads YFSETQ. The DNA for the CDR3 is TGCGCCAGCAGCCCCGGGACTAGTCTCCACGAGCAGTACTTC. This translates into CASSPGTSLHEQYF.

Only a few counts were recorded for this clone. The chain joins TRBV28 to TRBJ1-1, with a possible D match to TRBD1 (6 bases). The germline V gene encodes CDR1 MDHEN and CDR2 SYDVKM. V was shortened by 8 bases and J by 1 base, with 11 bases between the two germline ends. The CDR3 length is 13 residues. CDR3 in amino acids: CASRLTGNTEAFF. For the CDR3, the DNA is TGTGCCAGCCGACTGACAGGGAACACTGAAGCTTTCTTT.

About this clone itself: At one of its ends the junction is not consistent with the germline gene, which may arise from a read error. The chain employs TRBV25-1 and TRBJ2-3; D unresolved. The length of the CDR3 is 13 residues. Germline V gene lookup returns CDR1 MGHDK and CDR2 SYGVNS. CDR3 DNA sequence: TGTGCCAGCAGTCAATACCTTACAGATACGCAGTATTTT. This sequence encodes CASSQYLTDTQYF.

The chain recombines TRBV6-5 with TRBJ2-7, with 7 bases identical to TRBD2. V shed 5 bases and J 0 bases; nucleotides not matched to a gene: 7. The CDR3 has 15 amino acids. Germline V gene sequence: CDR1 MNHEY, CDR2 SVGAGI. The CDR3 DNA reads as TGTGCCAGCAGTAGCGGGACTTTAAGCTCCTACGAGCAGTACTTC. Encoded protein: CASSSGTLSSYEQYF.

This chain links TRBV7-9 with TRBJ2-1; D is undetermined. The CDR3 loop spans 12 amino acids. The V end lost 3 bases, the J end lost 6 bases, and 6 bases lay between the germline ends. CDR1 is SEHNR and CDR2 is FQNEAQ in the germline V gene (reference sequence). The CDR3 nucleotides are TGTGCCAGCAGCTTGCTCTCCAATGAGCAGTTCTTC. It yields the protein CASSLLSNEQFF.

This clone has a handful of counts. CDR3: CASSPQGEGYNEQFF. CDR3 coding DNA: TGTGCCAGCAGTCCCCAGGGGGAGGGCTACAATGAGCAGTTCTTC. This chain joins TRBV27 and TRBJ2-1, with D tentatively TRBD1 or TRBD2 (7 bases each). The CDR3 covers 15 residues. Germline V gene data show CDR1 as MNHEY and CDR2 as SMNVEV (reference sequence). The V end lost 5 bases, the J end lost 3 bases, and 14 bases lay between the germline ends.

The table lists this clone with a count of one. The rearrangement joins TRBV5-1 to TRBJ2-6; weak D call: TRBD1 (8 bases). Deletions cut 7 bases from V and 0 bases from J, with 20 bases between. Germline V gene data show CDR1 as SGHRS and CDR2 as YFSETQ. The CDR3 sequence is 18 residues long. CDR3 residues: CASSRDYTGGSGANVLTF. CDR3 in DNA: TGCGCCAGCTCTAGGGACTATACAGGGGGCTCTGGGGCCAACGTCCTGACTTTC.

The CDR3 loop is CASSPLGLGQGRTDTQYF. CDR3 coding DNA: TGTGCCAGCAGTCCCCTCGGTTTAGGACAGGGCCGTACAGATACGCAGTATTTT. The chain combines TRBV27 with TRBJ2-3, with 8 positions matching TRBD1. Looked up from germline, CDR1 is MNHEY and CDR2 is SMNVEV (reference sequence). The CDR3 is 18 residues long. V shed 5 bases, J shed 3 bases, and the junction held 16 bases outside the gene matches.

This clone came up a few times. V is TRBV30 and J is TRBJ2-5; no firm D call. The length of the CDR3 is 13 residues. Trimming shortened V by 2 bases and J by 1 base, and 8 bases separated the two germline ends. Germline V gene data show CDR1 as GTSNPN and CDR2 as SVGIG (reference sequence). The CDR3 protein is CAWSLVVQETQYF. The CDR3 DNA reads TGTGCCTGGAGTTTGGTCGTCCAAGAGACCCAGTACTTC. Full variable domain (outside the CDR3, taken from reference TRBV30 and TRBJ2-5): SQTIHQWPATLVQPVGSPLSLECTVEGTSNPNLYWYRQAAGRGLQLLFYSVGIGQISSEVPQNLSASRPQDRQFILSSKKLLLSDSGFYLCAWSLVVQETQYFGPGTRLLVL.

This chain links TRBV6-5 with TRBJ2-7, with D unresolved. CDR1 is MNHEY and CDR2 is SVGAGI in the germline V gene. The ends were cut back, 4 bases at V and 5 bases at J, with 15 bases in the middle. This CDR3 is 14 amino acids long. The CDR3 reads CASSSLAGVHEQYF. CDR3 coding DNA: TGTGCCAGCAGTTCTTTAGCTGGAGTCCACGAGCAGTACTTC.

The rearrangement uses TRBV30 and TRBJ1-4; 9 nucleotides align to TRBD1. J was trimmed by 11 bases and V by 1 base; bases with no gene match: 11. Germline loops: CDR1 GTSNPN, CDR2 SVGIG (reference sequence). The CDR3 is made up of 15 amino acids. CDR3 sequence (DNA): TGTGCCTGGAGTGGTGGTTTGGACAGGGGACGGAAACTGTTTTTT. Protein product: CAWSGGLDRGRKLFF.

The rearrangement joins TRBV11-2 to TRBJ2-3; TRBD2 matches at 11 bases. The CDR3 length is 14 residues. Trimming cost V 5 bases and J 5 bases; bases outside gene matches: 3. Germline loops: CDR1 SGHAT, CDR2 FQNNGV. The CDR3 DNA reads TGTGCCAGCAGCCCCGGGACTAGCGGAGATACGCAGTATTTT. As protein: CASSPGTSGDTQYF.

This clone appeared a few times. V is TRBV29-1 and J is TRBJ1-1, with 7 nucleotides matching TRBD1. V was pared by 5 bases and J by 11 bases, with 11 bases of the junction left unmatched. This CDR3 is built from 12 residues. CDR1 is SQVTM and CDR2 is ANQGSEA in the germline V gene. The CDR3 protein is CSVTKRQGRAFF. In DNA form, the CDR3 reads TGCAGCGTTACTAAAAGACAGGGAAGGGCTTTCTTT.

The chain is built from TRBV29-1 and TRBJ1-1; tentatively, D is TRBD1 (5 bases). This CDR3 contains 13 residues. Germline CDR1 and CDR2: SQVTM and ANQGSEA. V was shortened by 3 bases and J by 6 bases, with 14 bases between the two germline ends. The CDR3 nucleotides read TGCAGCGTTGAGGCACAGGAGTTCGCTGAAGCTTTCTTT. It is translated as CSVEAQEFAEAFF. The full variable domain, with the rest looked up from reference TRBV29-1 and TRBJ1-1, is SAVISQKPSRDICQRGTSLTIQCQVDSQVTMMFWYRQQPGQSLTLIATANQGSEATYESGFVIDKFPISRPNLTFSTLTVSNMSPEDSSIYLCSVEAQEFAEAFFGQGTRLTVV.

This clone came up once. The chain combines TRBV30 with TRBJ1-3; maybe TRBD1 (6 bases). The CDR3 is made up of 14 amino acids. Germline V gene data show CDR1 as GTSNPN and CDR2 as SVGIG (reference sequence). The DNA for the CDR3 is TGTGCTTGGGAGGGGGGATACTCTGGAAACACCATATATTTT. Encoded protein: CAWEGGYSGNTIYF.

As concerns this clone: Other nucleotide sequences in the sample specify the same CDR3. The chain uses TRBV30 and TRBJ1-2; a possible D gene is TRBD1 (5 bases). The CDR3 has 13 residues. V dropped 3 bases and J dropped 4 bases, with 12 bases sitting between them. Germline values: CDR1 GTSNPN, CDR2 SVGIG (reference sequence). The CDR3 loop is CAWSPGRPYGYTF. The CDR3, as DNA: TGTGCCTGGAGCCCGGGACGGCCCTATGGCTACACCTTC.

In this sample, this clone turned up a few times. For the CDR3, the DNA is TGCAGCGTTGACATCGGCCAGGCCGGCACAGATACGCAGTATTTT. It is translated as CSVDIGQAGTDTQYF. This chain joins TRBV29-1 and TRBJ2-3; D remains unclear. The germline V gene has CDR1 SQVTM and CDR2 ANQGSEA. CDR3 length: 15 amino acids. Between the trimmed V and J ends, which lost 3 bases and 1 base, there was a span of 14 bases.

This clone was seen a single time. The V call is TRBV30, the J call TRBJ1-3; 7 bases map to TRBD1. Germline V gene data show CDR1 as GTSNPN and CDR2 as SVGIG (reference sequence). There are 15 residues in the CDR3. V shed 5 bases and J 7 bases; nucleotides not matched to a gene: 14. This CDR3 reads CAWGDSGLAPNTIYF. CDR3 bases: TGTGCCTGGGGGGACAGCGGGCTGGCTCCCAACACCATATATTTT.

The V call is TRBV5-1, the J call TRBJ2-1, with D maybe TRBD2 (5 bases). Per germline, CDR1 SGHRS and CDR2 YFSETQ. The CDR3 totals 13 residues. V gave up 1 base and J gave up 7 bases, with 9 bases separating them. The CDR3 region has the DNA TGCGCCAGCAGCTTGACTCGAGGGAATGAGCAGTTCTTC. Its protein product is CASSLTRGNEQFF.